This TCR beta chain is from a study of breast tumors, draining lymph nodes, adjacent tissues. Germline assignment: CDR1 LNHNV and CDR2 YYDKDF (reference sequence). V was clipped by 3 bases and J by 6 bases, with 8 bases between them. The CDR3 is 13 residues long. Concerning this clonotype itself: Its antigen is undetermined.

TCRdb independently ran MiXCR on the multiplex PCR reads; one entry per CDR3 protein. This table has over 60,000 distinct CDR3 sequences, roughly 44% appearing once. Whole-study findings and limits: That most tumor T cells come from lymph nodes remained unproven. Tumor repertoires ranked between lymph nodes and nontumor tissue in diversity, with V and J gene preferences.

Sequencing was done on a sample of breast tumor tissue. This TCR came from a female donor with breast cancer. Some clones in this sample may be carry-over from other donors' samples. The V gene is TRBV15, the J gene TRBJ2-2; D not certain. The CDR3 DNA reads TGTGCCACCAGCAGCTTATACTCCGGGGAGCTGTTTTTT. Its translation is CATSSLYSGELFF.